This TCR beta chain stems from a study of cytomegalovirus exposure and HLA in healthy donors. For the study at large: Approximately 180 million T cells yielded approximately 100 million unique TCR beta sequences, as an earlier analysis found.

The CDR3 is 14 residues long. Germline V gene data show CDR1 as SGHTS and CDR2 as YDEGEE. J lost 5 bases, V lost 3 bases, and 6 bases had no gene match. Researchers ran the PCR with 60 Vbeta and 13 Jbeta primers. Libraries were prepared by immunoSEQ multiplex PCR; TCRdb keeps only in-frame clonotypes and omits some of them. The table has under 250,000 clones, more than 75% seen once. The V and J genes are TRBV5-8 and TRBJ2-7, with TRBD1 identical over 9 bases. The sequence came from a male donor in good health and CMV-seronegative. The sequenced sample was PBMCs. The CDR3 reads CASSSGQGHDEQYF. The CDR3 DNA reads TGTGCCAGCAGCTCGGGACAGGGCCACGACGAGCAGTACTTC.